A single sample gave rise to the 27 T cell receptor beta chains below, sequenced in a study of cytomegalovirus exposure and HLA in healthy donors (dated by TCRdb to 2015 to 2018). Receptor amplification or capture employed the immunoSEQ multiplex PCR assay. A mixture of 60 forward primers for TCR Vbeta segments and 13 reverse primers for TCR Jbeta segments was used in the multiplex PCR. TCRdb took this table from immuneACCESS and kept in-frame rearrangements with V and J called. Such tables lack part of the clones; where checked against another copy, unresolved V genes explain under half of the gap, and the rest is unexplained. Present in this sample are about 130,000 clones, around 81% of which were seen just once. The top ten constitute about 0.71% of the sample. Input material: PBMCs. Receptors originate from a man aged 18 to 29 in good health and CMV-seronegative.

In this sample, this clone turned up a few times. One end of the junction varies from germline; a read error may be responsible. The rearrangement joins TRBV7-7 to TRBJ1-1; D not resolved. CDR1 is SSHAT, CDR2 FNYEAQ, per germline (reference sequence). This CDR3 region has 13 residues. This CDR3 is CASSLKYSTEAFF. CDR3 in DNA: TGTGCTAGCAGCTTAAAATATTCCACTGAAGCTTTCTTT.

The chain recombines TRBV4-1 with TRBJ1-5; D is ambiguous. Trimming pared 1 base from V and 3 bases from J, leaving 10 bases between. Germline CDR1 is MGHRA and CDR2 is YSYEKL. CDR3 length: 15 amino acids. The CDR3 region is CASSQVIALNQPQHF. Here the CDR3 DNA reads TGCGCCAGCAGCCAAGTAATAGCACTCAATCAGCCCCAGCATTTT.

J is TRBJ1-1 and V is TRBV5-8; no clear D gene. Germline V gene data show CDR1 as SGHTS and CDR2 as YDEGEE. V lost 2 bases, J lost 5 bases, and 7 bases lay in between. The CDR3 extends over 12 amino acids. The CDR3 is CASSFRGTEAFF. For the CDR3, the DNA is TGTGCCAGCAGCTTTCGGGGAACTGAAGCTTTCTTT. Using reference TRBV5-8 and TRBJ1-1 for the parts outside the CDR3, the full variable domain is EAGVTQSPTHLIKTRGQQATLRCSPISGHTSVYWYQQALGLGLQFLLWYDEGEERNRGNFPPRFSGRQFPNYSSELNVNALELEDSALYLCASSFRGTEAFFGQGTRLTVV.

The chain is built from TRBV28 and TRBJ1-4; TRBD1 agrees at 11 bases. V gave up 5 bases and J gave up 7 bases; unmatched junction bases: 9. This CDR3 spans 16 amino acids. Germline CDR1 is MDHEN and CDR2 is SYDVKM. The CDR3 reads CASSQPGQGDGEKLFF. In nucleotides, the CDR3 is TGTGCCAGCAGTCAACCGGGACAGGGGGATGGTGAAAAACTGTTTTTT.

J is TRBJ1-2 and V is TRBV5-4, with D uncertain. The CDR3 consists of 16 residues. Per the germline V gene, CDR1 is SGHNT and CDR2 is YYREEE (reference sequence). Deletions cut 4 bases from V and 0 bases from J, with 16 bases between. This chain's CDR3 is CASSLLAAASNYGYTF. The DNA of the CDR3 is TGTGCCAGCAGCCTGCTAGCAGCCGCTTCTAACTATGGCTACACCTTC.

This chain links TRBV5-4 with TRBJ1-2; 9 bases fit TRBD1. J gave up 1 base and V 1 base, and 5 bases lay outside the gene matches. This CDR3 spans 16 amino acids. In germline, CDR1 is SGHNT, CDR2 YYREEE (reference sequence). CDR3 residues: CASSLKRTGDNYGYTF. CDR3 coding DNA: TGTGCCAGCAGCTTGAAACGGACAGGGGATAACTATGGCTACACCTTC.

This chain uses TRBV7-9 with TRBJ1-2; 8 bases fit TRBD1. The germline V gene has CDR1 SEHNR and CDR2 FQNEAQ (reference sequence). J was trimmed by 0 bases and V by 5 bases; bases with no gene match: 8. This CDR3 region has 16 residues. The CDR3 reads CASSPPTGAANYGYTF. DNA of the CDR3: TGTGCCAGCAGCCCACCGACAGGGGCCGCTAACTATGGCTACACCTTC. The full variable domain, rest sourced from reference TRBV7-9 and TRBJ1-2, is DTGVSQNPRHKITKRGQNVTFRCDPISEHNRLYWYRQTLGQGPEFLTYFQNEAQLEKSRLLSDRFSAERPKGSFSTLEIQRTEQGDSAMYLCASSPPTGAANYGYTFGSGTRLTVV.

This clone was seen only once. The chain has TRBV6-1 and TRBJ1-1; D gene unclear. The V and J ends lost 6 bases and 2 bases respectively, with 10 bases between them. CDR1 is MNHNS and CDR2 is SASEGT in the germline V gene. This CDR3 contains 13 residues. The CDR3 sequence is CASREQSNTEAFF. DNA of the CDR3: TGTGCCAGCAGGGAACAGTCTAACACTGAAGCTTTCTTT.

This rearrangement joins TRBV27 to TRBJ2-1, with D possibly TRBD1 on 5 matching bases. Germline assignment: CDR1 MNHEY and CDR2 SMNVEV (reference sequence). The CDR3 spans 12 residues. Trimming cost V 7 bases and J 8 bases, with 12 bases left between them. The chain's CDR3 is CASKVTAHEQFF. The CDR3 coding sequence is TGTGCCAGCAAGGTGACAGCCCATGAGCAGTTCTTC.

V gene TRBV5-4 combines with J gene TRBJ2-6; possible D gene TRBD2, 7 bases. Germline V gives CDR1 SGHNT, CDR2 YYREEE (reference sequence). CDR3 size: 16 residues. The germline V and J ends were trimmed by 7 bases and 2 bases, with 16 bases remaining between them. This chain's CDR3 is CASGGTGGAGANVLTF. The CDR3 DNA reads TGTGCCAGCGGAGGGACGGGGGGCGCTGGGGCCAACGTCCTGACTTTC. Full variable domain (outside the CDR3, taken from reference TRBV5-4 and TRBJ2-6): ETGVTQSPTHLIKTRGQQVTLRCSSQSGHNTVSWYQQALGQGPQFIFQYYREEENGRGNFPPRFSGLQFPNYSSELNVNALELDDSALYLCASGGTGGAGANVLTFGAGSRLTVL.

This clone was counted between two and nine times. The chain uses TRBV10-2 and TRBJ1-5, with TRBD1 matching over 9 bases. CDR1 and CDR2 (germline): WSHSY, SAAADI. CDR3 length equals 19 residues. The V segment lost 4 bases and the J segment 7 bases; nucleotides outside the gene matches: 20. The CDR3 nucleotides are TGCGCCAGCAGTGTTTTCTTTTTTTTTACCGACAGGGGGGAGCAGCCCCAGCATTTT. Its protein product is CASSVFFFFTDRGEQPQHF.

The table lists this clone with a few counts. The chain joins TRBV6-5 to TRBJ2-3; D might be TRBD2 (7 bases). Trimming took 7 bases from V and 6 from J, leaving 17 bases between them. There are 14 residues in the CDR3. Germline CDR1 is MNHEY and CDR2 is SVGAGI. The CDR3 DNA reads as TGTGCCAGCACCCTGAGGGGGGGCGCGGATACGCAGTATTTT. This encodes CASTLRGGADTQYF.

The chain employs TRBV30 and TRBJ1-6; D might be TRBD1 (6 bases). Germline V CDR1 and CDR2: GTSNPN, SVGIG (reference sequence). V lost 2 bases and J 7 bases, leaving 21 bases between the germline ends. There are 17 residues in the CDR3. The CDR3: CAWSKRGARVRNSPLHF. The CDR3 nucleotides read TGTGCCTGGAGTAAACGGGGGGCGCGGGTAAGGAATTCACCCCTCCACTTT.

This clone showed up just a few times. This chain links TRBV7-9 with TRBJ1-1; D unresolved. Trimming cost V 10 bases and J 4 bases, with 7 bases left between them. The germline CDR1 and CDR2 sequences are SEHNR and FQNEAQ (reference sequence). This CDR3 comprises 10 residues. Here the CDR3 DNA reads TGTGCCACCTACGCCACTGAAGCTTTCTTT. This sequence encodes CATYATEAFF.

The V and J genes are TRBV9 and TRBJ2-1, with 9 bases identical to TRBD2. The CDR3 is 16 residues long. The V segment lost 3 bases and the J segment 2 bases; nucleotides outside the gene matches: 6. Germline V lookup: CDR1 SGDLS, CDR2 YYNGEE. CDR3 bases: TGTGCCAGCAGCGAAAATAGCGGGGGTACCTACAATGAGCAGTTCTTC. It codes for CASSENSGGTYNEQFF.

J is TRBJ1-4 and V is TRBV4-1, with no clear D. V was cut by 0 bases and J by 0 bases, with 8 bases left in between. Germline V gene data show CDR1 as MGHRA and CDR2 as YSYEKL. CDR3 length equals 16 residues. CDR3 nucleotides: TGCGCCAGCAGCCAAGAATTGACACCAACTAATGAAAAACTGTTTTTT. Translated, it gives CASSQELTPTNEKLFF.

The chain uses TRBV5-1 and TRBJ2-7; 7 nucleotides align to TRBD1. The CDR3 loop spans 15 amino acids. Germline V lookup: CDR1 SGHRS, CDR2 YFSETQ. The junction had 9 bases not matched to a gene; V was cut back by 4 bases and J by 2 bases. The CDR3 coding sequence is TGCGCCAGCAGCAGTCGGGACAGCAGGCCCTACGAGCAGTACTTC. Residues: CASSSRDSRPYEQYF.

V and J are TRBV6-4 and TRBJ2-1, with 7 positions matching TRBD2. The V segment lost 1 base and the J segment 8 bases; nucleotides outside the gene matches: 11. The CDR3 covers 16 residues. The V gene's germline CDR1 is MRHNA and CDR2 SNTAGT. Here the CDR3 DNA reads TGTGCCAGCAGTGACTTGGGGACTACGGATGTGCATGAGCAGTTCTTC. It translates to CASSDLGTTDVHEQFF.

This clone was counted a single time. V gene TRBV6-1 combines with J gene TRBJ1-6; TRBD1 is a possible D gene (5 bases). The germline V gene encodes CDR1 MNHNS and CDR2 SASEGT. This CDR3 comprises 14 residues. V dropped 4 bases and J dropped 8 bases, with 12 bases sitting between them. CDR3 in DNA: TGTGCCAGCAGTGTGACAGAGGCACATTCACCCCTCCACTTT. Translation gives CASSVTEAHSPLHF.

V gene TRBV29-1 combines with J gene TRBJ1-2; D not certain. The CDR3 is 12 residues long. V shed 7 bases and J shed 0 bases, with 9 bases lying between them. Per germline, CDR1 SQVTM and CDR2 ANQGSEA. The CDR3 here is CSASDPNYGYTF. CDR3 bases: TGCAGCGCCAGCGACCCTAACTATGGCTACACCTTC. Complete variable domain (other parts from reference TRBV29-1 and TRBJ1-2): SAVISQKPSRDICQRGTSLTIQCQVDSQVTMMFWYRQQPGQSLTLIATANQGSEATYESGFVIDKFPISRPNLTFSTLTVSNMSPEDSSIYLCSASDPNYGYTFGSGTRLTVV.

A note on this clone: The junction differs from germline at one of its ends, possibly a read error. The chain employs TRBV29-1 and TRBJ1-5; possibly TRBD1 for D (6 bases). This CDR3 comprises 13 residues. CDR1 and CDR2 (germline): SQVTM, ANQGSEA. The CDR3 spells CSARSQGNQPQNF. CDR3 coding DNA: TGCAGCGCCCGATCACAGGGAAATCAGCCCCAGAATTTT.

The CDR3 here is CASSATGGQETQYF. The CDR3 DNA reads as TGTGCCAGCAGTGCCACAGGGGGCCAAGAGACCCAGTACTTC. The chain couples TRBV6-4 to TRBJ2-5; 8 positions agree with TRBD1. The V and J ends lost 4 bases and 1 base, in that order; junction bases with no gene match: 2. Germline CDR1 is MRHNA and CDR2 is SNTAGT. CDR3 size: 14 residues.

This chain connects TRBV29-1 to TRBJ1-2, with D hard to call. V shed 4 bases and J shed 3 bases, with 6 bases lying between them. CDR1 SQVTM and CDR2 ANQGSEA come from the germline V gene. The CDR3 totals 11 residues. For the CDR3, the DNA is TGCAGCGTTGGTGAGGACTATGGCTACACCTTC. Amino acid sequence: CSVGEDYGYTF. Looking up the rest from reference TRBV29-1 and TRBJ1-2 gives the full variable domain: SAVISQKPSRDICQRGTSLTIQCQVDSQVTMMFWYRQQPGQSLTLIATANQGSEATYESGFVIDKFPISRPNLTFSTLTVSNMSPEDSSIYLCSVGEDYGYTFGSGTRLTVV.

This clone showed up just once. This sequence joins TRBV14 and TRBJ1-1; 7 bases align to TRBD1. V trimming: 4 bases; J trimming: 1 base; junction bases outside the gene matches: 6. The CDR3 covers 15 residues. Germline-derived CDR1 and CDR2 are SGHDN and FVKESK. CDR3 DNA sequence: TGTGCCAGCAGCCTGAGGGACAGTCGGAACACTGAAGCTTTCTTT. Translation gives CASSLRDSRNTEAFF.

This rearrangement joins TRBV10-3 to TRBJ1-2; TRBD1 might be the D (5 bases). Germline CDR1 ENHRY, CDR2 SYGVKD. The ends were cut back, 6 bases at V and 8 bases at J, with 16 bases in the middle. CDR3 size: 13 residues. The CDR3 DNA reads TGTGCCATCAGGCACCAACAGGACGGGGGCTACACCTTC. Its translation: CAIRHQQDGGYTF.

This chain joins TRBV18 and TRBJ1-1; TRBD1 aligns across 7 bases. The CDR3 length is 14 residues. The germline V gene has CDR1 KGHSH and CDR2 LQKENI. Germline trimming cut 4 bases from V and 11 bases from J; bases unmatched to any gene: 13. Written as DNA, the CDR3 is TGTGCCAGCTCACTAGACAGGGCGCAGGGTACGGCTTTCTTT. Its translation: CASSLDRAQGTAFF.

This clone was found a few times. CDR3 residues: CAIMDTYEQYF. The CDR3 bases are TGTGCCATCATGGACACTTACGAGCAGTACTTC. V and J are TRBV10-3 and TRBJ2-7; D is possibly TRBD1 (5 bases). The CDR3 sequence is 11 residues long. V was trimmed by 7 bases and J by 4 bases, leaving 8 bases between them. CDR1 is ENHRY and CDR2 is SYGVKD in the germline V gene.